The rows below give T cell receptor beta chains drawn from one sample of a study of Graves' ophthalmopathy and Graves' hyperthyroidism. MiXCR was run by TCRdb on the multiplex PCR reads, yielding one entry per CDR3 protein. The sample holds 200,000 to 250,000 distinct CDR3 sequences, 20% to 25% seen once. The sequencing sample was made of peripheral blood. These receptors were obtained from a woman aged 45-59 years with Graves' ophthalmopathy. CDR3s include the opening cysteine and the closing phenylalanine or tryptophan. Fields, in order: D gene, V gene, clone size, J gene, CDR3 DNA, CDR3 protein. A D gene is named only where the DNA matches it firmly. Clone size is shown for a subset of rows, as once, few, many or a class of expanded clone.

D: -; V: TRBV4-3; size: -; J: TRBJ2-5; DNA: TGCGCCAGCAGCCAAGAAAGGGATCCGGGGACCCAGTACTTC; CDR3: CASSQERDPGTQYF
D: TRBD1; V: TRBV19; size: many; J: TRBJ2-7; DNA: TGTGCCAGTAAGGCCGGGACAGGACCCCTCTACGAGCAGTACTTC; CDR3: CASKAGTGPLYEQYF
D: -; V: TRBV19; size: many; J: TRBJ2-7; DNA: TGTGCCAGTAGGGGGAAGTCCTACGAGCAGTACTTC; CDR3: CASRGKSYEQYF
D: TRBD2; V: TRBV9; size: many; J: TRBJ2-2; DNA: TGTGCCAGCAGCCCAGGGACTAGCGGGAGTTGGTTCTCCGGGGAGCTGTTTTTT; CDR3: CASSPGTSGSWFSGELFF
D: TRBD2; V: TRBV19; size: -; J: TRBJ2-7; DNA: TGTGCCAGCAGTTCCACCCCCGGTGCTAGCGGGGCCTACGAGCAGTACTTC; CDR3: CASSSTPGASGAYEQYF
D: -; V: TRBV24-1; size: -; J: TRBJ2-5; DNA: TGTGCCACCAGTGAGACGGTCCAAGAGACCCAGTACTTC; CDR3: CATSETVQETQYF
D: TRBD1; V: TRBV6-4; size: many; J: TRBJ1-1; DNA: TGTGCCAGGGAGAAGCAGAGACAGGGTGGCACTGAAGCTTTCTTT; CDR3: CAREKQRQGGTEAFF
D: -; V: TRBV7-3; size: many; J: TRBJ1-6; DNA: TGTGCCAGCAGCTCCAATGGATCACCCCTCCACTTT; CDR3: CASSSNGSPLHF
D: TRBD2; V: TRBV28; size: many; J: TRBJ2-7; DNA: TGTGCCAGCAGTCCTAGCGGGAGGTACGAGCAGTACTTC; CDR3: CASSPSGRYEQYF
D: -; V: TRBV11-2; size: many; J: TRBJ2-2; DNA: TGTGCCAGCAGCACCCCAGGGCTAGCGTCGAACACCGGGGAGCTGTTTTTT; CDR3: CASSTPGLASNTGELFF
D: -; V: TRBV28; size: many; J: TRBJ1-5; DNA: TGTGCCAGCAGTCCGGCCCGCGTGGGCAATCAGCCCCAGCATTTT; CDR3: CASSPARVGNQPQHF
D: TRBD1; V: TRBV4-1; size: many; J: TRBJ1-1; DNA: TGCGCCAGCAGCCTAGACAGGGGGCTTATTGAAGCTTTCTTT; CDR3: CASSLDRGLIEAFF
D: -; V: TRBV7-2; size: many; J: TRBJ2-2; DNA: TGTGCCAGCAGCTTTCAAAGTTTGAGCACCGGGGAGCTGTTTTTT; CDR3: CASSFQSLSTGELFF
D: -; V: TRBV6-1; size: -; J: TRBJ2-7; DNA: TGTGCCAGCAGTGAGGGCTGGGTCGACTACGAGCAGTACTTC; CDR3: CASSEGWVDYEQYF
D: -; V: TRBV19; size: few; J: TRBJ2-2; DNA: TGTGCCAGTAGCCGCACAGGTGGCACCGGGGAGCTATTTTTT; CDR3: CASSRTGGTGELFF
D: -; V: TRBV30; size: many; J: TRBJ2-7; DNA: TGTGCCTGTTCCTTAATCGAGCAGTACTTC; CDR3: CACSLIEQYF
D: -; V: TRBV2; size: many; J: TRBJ1-2; DNA: TGTGCCAGCAGTGTTTCGCGCCCGGAGAACTATGGCTACACCTTC; CDR3: CASSVSRPENYGYTF
D: -; V: TRBV11-1; size: few; J: TRBJ2-6; DNA: TGTGCCAGCAGCTTAGGATGGGGGGCTGGGGCCAACGTCCTGACTTTC; CDR3: CASSLGWGAGANVLTF
D: TRBD2; V: TRBV18; size: many; J: TRBJ2-7; DNA: TGTGCCAGCTCACCGGAAGCGGGAAGCTACGAGCAGTACTTC; CDR3: CASSPEAGSYEQYF
D: TRBD2; V: TRBV14; size: many; J: TRBJ2-2; DNA: TGTGCCAGCCCTGGGACTAGCGGAATGGGCGGGGAGCTGTTTTTT; CDR3: CASPGTSGMGGELFF
D: -; V: TRBV27; size: -; J: TRBJ2-5; DNA: TGTGCCAGCAGCATACGGACTGACCAAGAGACCCAGTACTTC; CDR3: CASSIRTDQETQYF